What follows are 9 T cell receptor beta chains derived from one specimen sequenced in a study of cytomegalovirus exposure and HLA in healthy donors. Primers for the PCR totalled 60 Vbeta and 13 Jbeta. Assay used: immunoSEQ multiplex PCR; TCRdb lists only in-frame clones, some missing. The sample lists some 120,000 clones; roughly 74% were seen once. Material for sequencing was PBMCs. These receptors all stem from a man aged 35-49 years in good health and CMV-seronegative.

This clone turned up a few times. V and J are TRBV19 and TRBJ2-7; 7 positions agree with TRBD1. This CDR3 is 14 amino acids long. The germline V gene encodes CDR1 LNHDA and CDR2 SQIVND (reference sequence). Unmatched junction bases numbered 5, after V lost 3 bases and J lost 3 bases. The CDR3 is CASSMGDRFYEQYF. In DNA form, the CDR3 reads TGTGCCAGTAGTATGGGGGACAGATTCTACGAGCAGTACTTC.

The rearrangement links TRBV5-1 to TRBJ2-7; a possible D gene is TRBD2 (6 bases). V gave up 8 bases and J gave up 0 bases, with 15 bases separating them. CDR1 is SGHRS and CDR2 is YFSETQ in the germline V gene. CDR3 length: 14 amino acids. The chain's CDR3 is CASSGTESSYEQYF. The CDR3 nucleotides read TGCGCCAGTTCCGGGACTGAGAGCTCCTACGAGCAGTACTTC.

This chain uses TRBV7-9 with TRBJ1-1; unclear D gene. From germline, CDR1 is SEHNR and CDR2 FQNEAQ (reference sequence). This CDR3 is built from 14 residues. V lost 1 base and J 0 bases, leaving 6 bases between the germline ends. The CDR3 loop reads CASSLGGMNTEAFF. The CDR3 nucleotides are TGTGCCAGCAGCTTAGGCGGTATGAACACTGAAGCTTTCTTT.

The rearrangement uses TRBV4-3 and TRBJ2-3; 7 bases map to TRBD2. CDR3 size: 16 residues. From germline, CDR1 is LGHNA and CDR2 YSLEER. V lost 2 bases, J lost 3 bases, and 8 bases stayed unmatched. CDR3 sequence (DNA): TGCGCCAGCAGCCAACACCCGGGACTACCTACAGATACGCAGTATTTT. Protein product: CASSQHPGLPTDTQYF.

The chain uses TRBV1 and TRBJ1-2; TRBD1 is taken as the D call from the table, unchecked against the DNA. TRBV1 is a recognized pseudogene. The CDR3 is 17 amino acids. The CDR3 here is CTSPGTIQGRCSYGYTF. In DNA form, the CDR3 reads TGCACCAGCCCCGGAACCATACAGGGGAGGTGTAGCTATGGCTACACCTTC.

The chain joins TRBV27 to TRBJ1-1; 8 positions agree with TRBD1. The ends lost 6 bases at V and 4 bases at J; junction bases unmatched: 1. The CDR3 spans 12 residues. Germline assignment: CDR1 MNHEY and CDR2 SMNVEV (reference sequence). In DNA form, the CDR3 reads TGTGCCAGCAGCCAGGGGGCCACTGAAGCTTTCTTT. Translating it yields CASSQGATEAFF.

The rearrangement joins TRBV9 to TRBJ2-3; 7 bases match TRBD2. CDR1 SGDLS and CDR2 YYNGEE come from the germline V gene. Trimming cost V 0 bases and J 6 bases; bases outside gene matches: 4. The length of the CDR3 is 14 residues. Written as DNA, the CDR3 is TGTGCCAGCAGCGTAGGAGGACTAGGTGATACGCAGTATTTT. It codes for CASSVGGLGDTQYF.

Points on this clone: A read error may account for a junction end that differs from germline. As DNA, the CDR3 is TGTGCTAGCAGCCCCGCCGGAGGTGGTGACACTGAAGCTTTCTTT. This translates into CASSPAGGGDTEAFF. The rearrangement joins TRBV7-7 to TRBJ1-1; D gene uncertain. The CDR3 covers 15 residues. Germline CDR1 is SSHAT and CDR2 is FNYEAQ (reference sequence).

J is TRBJ2-4 and V is TRBV5-4; weak D call: TRBD1 (6 bases). The CDR3 contains 15 residues. V was shortened by 5 bases and J by 0 bases, with 12 bases between the two germline ends. From germline, CDR1 is SGHNT and CDR2 YYREEE (reference sequence). The CDR3 protein is CASSRQTGAKNIQYF. The CDR3 DNA is TGTGCCAGCAGTCGTCAGACAGGAGCCAAAAACATTCAGTACTTC. Using reference TRBV5-4 and TRBJ2-4 for the parts outside the CDR3, the full variable domain is ETGVTQSPTHLIKTRGQQVTLRCSSQSGHNTVSWYQQALGQGPQFIFQYYREEENGRGNFPPRFSGLQFPNYSSELNVNALELDDSALYLCASSRQTGAKNIQYFGAGTRLSVL.